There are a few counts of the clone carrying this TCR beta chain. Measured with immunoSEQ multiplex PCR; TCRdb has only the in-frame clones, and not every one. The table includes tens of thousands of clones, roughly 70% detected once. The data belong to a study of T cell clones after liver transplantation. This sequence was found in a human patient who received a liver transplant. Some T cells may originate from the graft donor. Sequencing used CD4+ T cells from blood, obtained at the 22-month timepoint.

DNA for the CDR3: TGTGCCAGCAGCAACATGACAGGAACCTACGAGCAGTACTTC. Residues: CASSNMTGTYEQYF. The chain is built from TRBV5-4 and TRBJ2-7; maybe TRBD1 (6 bases). CDR1 and CDR2 from the germline V gene are SGHNT and YYREEE (reference sequence). The CDR3 has 14 residues. The V end lost 4 bases, the J end lost 2 bases, and 13 bases lay between the germline ends.